What follows are 32 T cell receptor beta chains derived from one specimen sequenced in a study of cytomegalovirus exposure and HLA in healthy donors. Primers for the PCR totalled 60 Vbeta and 13 Jbeta. Data came from immunoSEQ multiplex PCR; TCRdb stores just in-frame clones and leaves some out. The table shows approximately 140,000 clones, with about four fifths occurring only once. Sequencing was done on a sample of PBMCs. These receptors were taken from a male donor in good health and CMV-seropositive.

This chain joins TRBV9 and TRBJ2-5; TRBD2 matches 15 bases. This CDR3 contains 19 residues. V trimming: 4 bases; J trimming: 5 bases; junction bases outside the gene matches: 15. Germline loops: CDR1 SGDLS, CDR2 YYNGEE. The CDR3: CASSPRGLAGGSSKETQYF. In DNA, the CDR3 is TGTGCCAGCAGCCCTAGAGGACTAGCGGGGGGGTCGTCGAAGGAGACCCAGTACTTC.

Written as DNA, the CDR3 is TGTGCCAGCAGTCCATACAGCGGAAGCTACGAGCAGTACTTC. Translating it yields CASSPYSGSYEQYF. The chain carries TRBV27 and TRBJ2-7, with a weak D call TRBD2 (5 bases). This CDR3 has 14 amino acids. Germline V gene data show CDR1 as MNHEY and CDR2 as SMNVEV (reference sequence). The V end was cut by 5 bases, the J end by 3 bases, with 14 bases between.

With respect to this clone: The sample holds other DNA sequences that translate to the same CDR3. The chain couples TRBV27 to TRBJ2-7, with 9 bases lining up with TRBD1. This CDR3 spans 14 amino acids. Germline V gene lookup returns CDR1 MNHEY and CDR2 SMNVEV (reference sequence). Trimming took 3 bases from V and 4 from J; bases not matched to a gene: 4. In nucleotides, the CDR3 is TGTGCCAGCAGTTTGACTGGACAGGGGTACGAGCAGTACTTC. As protein: CASSLTGQGYEQYF.

The V call is TRBV28, the J call TRBJ2-7; 9 bases align to TRBD2. V dropped 6 bases and J dropped 7; count of bases not matched to a gene: 13. Germline CDR1 reads MDHEN; CDR2 reads SYDVKM. The CDR3 covers 15 residues. The CDR3 protein is CASSTGAGGPGEQYF. CDR3 DNA: TGTGCCAGCAGCACCGGGGCGGGAGGGCCGGGGGAGCAGTACTTC.

The chain links TRBV7-8 to TRBJ2-7; 12 bases fit TRBD2. Germline V gene lookup returns CDR1 SGHVS and CDR2 FQNEAQ. V shed 5 bases, J shed 3 bases, and the junction held 20 bases outside the gene matches. There are 20 residues in the CDR3. CDR3 region: CASSRYSRGVTSGGVYEQYF. CDR3 in DNA: TGTGCCAGCAGCCGATACAGTAGGGGGGTGACTAGCGGGGGTGTCTACGAGCAGTACTTC.

The CDR3 coding sequence is TGCGCCAGCAGCTTGGGGGGGGGCCCAGATACGCAGTATTTT. This sequence encodes CASSLGGGPDTQYF. The J gene is TRBJ2-3, the V gene TRBV5-1; D possibly corresponds to TRBD2 (7 bases). The germline V gene has CDR1 SGHRS and CDR2 YFSETQ. Trimming pared 0 bases from V and 4 bases from J, leaving 9 bases between. The CDR3 has 14 residues.

The rearrangement links TRBV7-2 to TRBJ2-2; tentatively, D is TRBD2 (7 bases). Trimming pared 4 bases from V and 6 bases from J, leaving 15 bases between. Germline V gene lookup returns CDR1 SGHTA and CDR2 FQGNSA. The CDR3 length is 15 residues. The CDR3 coding sequence is TGTGCCAGCAGCTCTCGGGGGGCGAGTGCCGGGGAGCTGTTTTTT. Translating gives CASSSRGASAGELFF.

The rearrangement uses TRBV4-1 and TRBJ1-1; D unresolved. The CDR3 covers 13 residues. Germline V CDR1 and CDR2: MGHRA, YSYEKL. V was cut by 0 bases and J by 5 bases, with 7 bases left in between. This chain's CDR3 is CASSQDPRTEAFF. The CDR3 DNA is TGCGCCAGCAGCCAAGATCCCAGGACTGAAGCTTTCTTT.

This clone was observed once. The CDR3 nucleotides are TGTGCCAGCAGCTCAAGTCCCGGGACAGGGTTGACGGAAGAAAAACTGTTTTTT. Translating gives CASSSSPGTGLTEEKLFF. The chain combines TRBV5-6 with TRBJ1-4; 9 bases line up with TRBD1. The germline gives CDR1 SGHDT, CDR2 YYEEEE. This CDR3 has 18 residues. The junction had 17 bases not matched to a gene; V was cut back by 3 bases and J by 8 bases.

The CDR3 DNA sequence: TGCGCCAGCAGCGGACAGGGCCAAGAGACCCAGTACTTC. Amino acid sequence: CASSGQGQETQYF. The genes are TRBV5-1 and TRBJ2-5; 8 nucleotides align to TRBD1. Per the germline V gene, CDR1 is SGHRS and CDR2 is YFSETQ. The CDR3 is 13 amino acids. Trimming removed 4 bases from V and 1 base from J; junction bases left unmatched: 0.

The V gene is TRBV29-1, the J gene TRBJ2-1; TRBD2 matches at 8 bases. This CDR3 contains 14 residues. The germline V gene encodes CDR1 SQVTM and CDR2 ANQGSEA. The trim removed 1 base at V and 7 bases at J, leaving 6 bases unmatched. CDR3 DNA sequence: TGCAGCGTTGAAGGAAGCGGGAGTCGGAATGAGCAGTTCTTC. It yields the protein CSVEGSGSRNEQFF.

The chain recombines TRBV7-9 with TRBJ2-5, with D perhaps TRBD2 (6 bases). The J call could be wrong; TRBJ2-7 is a better fit for the DNA end. This CDR3 has 15 residues. In germline, CDR1 is SEHNR, CDR2 FQNEAQ (reference sequence). The DNA of the CDR3 is TGTGCCAGCAGCTTTGGGGGGACCAGCTCCTACGAGCAGTACTTC. It encodes CASSFGGTSSYEQYF.

This clone was detected only a few times. The J gene is TRBJ2-4, the V gene TRBV25-1, with TRBD1 as a possible D gene (6 bases). The CDR3 runs 15 residues. The V gene lost 4 bases and the J gene lost 7 bases, with 17 bases spanning the gap. Looked up from germline, CDR1 is MGHDK and CDR2 is SYGVNS. CDR3: CASSGGGVGFNIQYF. CDR3 bases: TGTGCCAGCAGTGGTGGGGGCGTGGGTTTTAACATTCAGTACTTC.

The chain's CDR3 is CASSPSGGPIQETQYF. The CDR3 bases are TGTGCCAGCAGCCCAAGCGGAGGGCCGATCCAAGAGACCCAGTACTTC. The genes are TRBV7-9 and TRBJ2-5; D is possibly TRBD2 (6 bases). Per the germline V gene, CDR1 is SEHNR and CDR2 is FQNEAQ (reference sequence). The CDR3 has 16 amino acids. V was cut by 5 bases and J by 1 base, with 17 bases left in between.

The chain combines TRBV6-5 with TRBJ2-4, with 8 nucleotides matching TRBD2. From germline, CDR1 is MNHEY and CDR2 SVGAGI. This CDR3 comprises 13 residues. The V segment lost 4 bases and the J segment 6 bases; nucleotides outside the gene matches: 2. The CDR3 reads CASSFREGNIQYF. In DNA, the CDR3 is TGTGCCAGCAGTTTCCGGGAGGGAAACATTCAGTACTTC.

The rearrangement joins TRBV7-8 to TRBJ1-4; 12 nucleotides align to TRBD1. The CDR3 totals 15 residues. CDR1 and CDR2 from the germline V gene are SGHVS and FQNEAQ. V shed 5 bases and J 10 bases; nucleotides not matched to a gene: 8. The CDR3 DNA follows: TGTGCCAGCAGCCCAACCCGGGACAGGGGGCTAAAACTGTTTTTT. Amino acids: CASSPTRDRGLKLFF.

The gene calls are TRBV19 and TRBJ1-1; the match to TRBD1 covers 7 bases. This CDR3 is 14 amino acids long. The V and J ends lost 7 bases and 0 bases, in that order; junction bases with no gene match: 5. From germline, CDR1 is LNHDA and CDR2 SQIVND (reference sequence). The chain's CDR3 is CASTSGQLNTEAFF. The CDR3 bases are TGTGCCAGTACCTCGGGACAGCTGAACACTGAAGCTTTCTTT.

The chain employs TRBV7-8 and TRBJ2-7, with D uncertain. V was cut by 5 bases and J by 3 bases, with 5 bases left in between. Germline loops: CDR1 SGHVS, CDR2 FQNEAQ. There are 11 residues in the CDR3. In nucleotides, the CDR3 is TGTGCCAGCAGCCCTAACTACGAGCAGTACTTC. Protein sequence: CASSPNYEQYF. The whole variable domain, filled in from reference TRBV7-8 and TRBJ2-7, reads GAGVSQSPRYKVAKRGQDVALRCDPISGHVSLFWYQQALGQGPEFLTYFQNEAQLDKSGLPSDRFFAERPEGSVSTLKIQRTQQEDSAVYLCASSPNYEQYFGPGTRLTVT.

This clone was detected once. This rearrangement joins TRBV2 to TRBJ2-1, with 9 nucleotides matching TRBD2. J gave up 4 bases and V 2 bases, and 6 bases lay outside the gene matches. The CDR3 length is 16 residues. The germline V gene has CDR1 SNHLY and CDR2 FYNNEI. The CDR3 DNA reads TGTGCCAGCAGTGAACCTGGACTAGCGCTATACAATGAGCAGTTCTTC. This encodes CASSEPGLALYNEQFF.

V gene TRBV28 combines with J gene TRBJ2-7; perhaps TRBD2 as D (6 bases). The CDR3 is 14 residues long. Germline CDR1 is MDHEN and CDR2 is SYDVKM. V lost 7 bases and J 0 bases, leaving 13 bases between the germline ends. CDR3 amino acids: CASKEGQGSYEQYF. The CDR3 DNA reads TGTGCCAGCAAGGAGGGCCAGGGCTCCTACGAGCAGTACTTC.

This chain links TRBV4-2 with TRBJ2-7; D is perhaps TRBD2 (5 bases). The CDR3 has 15 amino acids. Trimming removed 0 bases from V and 4 bases from J, with 13 bases in between. Germline CDR1 reads LGHNA; CDR2 reads YNFKEQ. CDR3 DNA sequence: TGTGCCAGCAGCCAAGATATATCAACGGGGTACGAGCAGTACTTC. This codes for CASSQDISTGYEQYF.

CDR3 in DNA: TGTGCCAGTAGTATAAGGTTACAGGGCTTTGATACGCAGTATTTT. This sequence encodes CASSIRLQGFDTQYF. The V gene is TRBV19, the J gene TRBJ2-3; D is possibly TRBD1 (6 bases). Trimming removed 2 bases at V and 6 bases at J, with 15 bases between. Per the germline V gene, CDR1 is LNHDA and CDR2 is SQIVND (reference sequence). The length of the CDR3 is 15 residues.

The V and J genes are TRBV7-3 and TRBJ2-1; TRBD2 aligns across 8 bases. This CDR3 region has 18 residues. With V trimmed by 3 bases and J by 9 bases, 19 bases remained unmatched. The germline V gene encodes CDR1 SGHTA and CDR2 FQGTGA. The CDR3 bases are TGTGCCAGCAGCTTGACTCGCCCGGGGGGGCCTTTGTTGGGTGAGCAGTTCTTC. It yields the protein CASSLTRPGGPLLGEQFF.

The V and J genes are TRBV10-3 and TRBJ1-1; D unclear. V was clipped by 6 bases and J by 5 bases, with 10 bases between them. The CDR3 sequence is 12 residues long. Germline V gene lookup returns CDR1 ENHRY and CDR2 SYGVKD. For the CDR3, the DNA is TGTGCCATCAGAGGTGGAGATACTGAAGCTTTCTTT. Its protein product is CAIRGGDTEAFF.

This chain links TRBV19 with TRBJ1-1, with D unresolved. Germline CDR1 and CDR2: LNHDA and SQIVND (reference sequence). The V and J ends lost 7 bases and 1 base respectively, with 13 bases between them. This CDR3 has 14 amino acids. Written as DNA, the CDR3 is TGTGCCAGTACCACCTGGGCCGAGAACACTGAAGCTTTCTTT. It translates to CASTTWAENTEAFF.

The gene calls are TRBV10-2 and TRBJ1-5; 7 positions match TRBD1. The CDR3 totals 12 residues. Unmatched junction bases numbered 12, after V lost 7 bases and J lost 15 bases. Germline CDR1 WSHSY, CDR2 SAAADI. The CDR3 nucleotides are TGCGCCAGCACTTCGGTAGACGGGACAGTGCATTTT. This translates into CASTSVDGTVHF.

This clone appeared a few times. The rearrangement joins TRBV19 to TRBJ1-2; D uncertain. CDR1 is LNHDA, CDR2 SQIVND, per germline (reference sequence). CDR3 length equals 14 residues. Trimming took 5 bases from V and 6 from J, leaving 16 bases between them. The CDR3, as DNA: TGTGCCAGTAGTCCCCAAATCGGGAGCCATGGCTACACCTTC. It yields the protein CASSPQIGSHGYTF.

CDR3 in DNA: TGTGCCAGCAGCCAAGAGGCTGGTGAGCAGTTCTTC. Encoded protein: CASSQEAGEQFF. The chain links TRBV4-2 to TRBJ2-1; D is unresolved. With 0 bases removed from V and 9 bases from J, the gap between germline ends came to 6 bases. Germline V gene data show CDR1 as LGHNA and CDR2 as YNFKEQ. This CDR3 comprises 12 residues.

The table lists this clone with a count of one. V is TRBV2 and J is TRBJ2-7, with D hard to call. The germline V and J ends were trimmed by 8 bases and 2 bases, with 10 bases remaining between them. Looked up from germline, CDR1 is SNHLY and CDR2 is FYNNEI. CDR3 length equals 12 residues. CDR3 sequence (DNA): TGTGCCAGCTTGGTCCAGACCTACGAGCAGTACTTC. It encodes CASLVQTYEQYF.

V usage is TRBV4-2 and J usage is TRBJ2-1; 8 bases are shared with TRBD2. The germline V gene encodes CDR1 LGHNA and CDR2 YNFKEQ. The J segment lost 9 bases and the V segment lost 2 bases, leaving 12 bases of the junction unmatched. The CDR3 runs 16 residues. The DNA of the CDR3 is TGTGCCAGCAGCCAATTGCAAGTAGCGGGATACGGTGAGCAGTTCTTC. Amino acids: CASSQLQVAGYGEQFF.

This clone was seen only once. The chain links TRBV6-1 to TRBJ1-1; TRBD1 aligns across 7 bases. CDR1 is MNHNS and CDR2 is SASEGT in the germline V gene. V trimming: 7 bases; J trimming: 10 bases; junction bases outside the gene matches: 15. There are 14 residues in the CDR3. The CDR3 DNA sequence: TGTGCCAGCAAGGATGGCCTCGGCCGGGACAGAGCTTTCTTT. Protein: CASKDGLGRDRAFF.

The chain has TRBV7-9 and TRBJ2-1, with 12 bases fitting TRBD2. The CDR3 consists of 15 residues. Trimming removed 5 bases from V and 9 bases from J; junction bases left unmatched: 8. Germline assignment: CDR1 SEHNR and CDR2 FQNEAQ (reference sequence). The CDR3 DNA sequence: TGTGCCAGCAGCCCCCGACTAGCGGGAGTGGGTGAGCAGTTCTTC. Amino acids: CASSPRLAGVGEQFF.